This T cell receptor beta chain emerged from a study of shared clonotypes between healthy human individuals. Study-wide background: Per-donor plates numbered three CD4 naive, three CD4 memory, two CD8 naive and one CD8 memory. Overall study findings and caveats: Relative to their counterparts shared across all four donors, non-shared clonotypes exhibited diminished generation probabilities.

Per germline, CDR1 MGHDK and CDR2 SYGVNS. The CDR3 sequence is 12 residues long. Trimming at V came to 10 bases and at J to 4 bases, leaving 4 bases not matched to a gene. Per the study methods: Because ImmunoSEQ provided only junction sequences with no quality scores, the filtering differed. Sequencing was performed with immunoSEQ multiplex PCR; in TCRdb, only in-frame clones are kept and a portion is missing. V and J calls and clone size are copied from that table; D and trimming were computed from the DNA. This sample has approximately 320,000 clones, with over 65% found just once. With respect to this clone: The antigen is not known.

The sequenced sample was memory CD4+ T cells sorted from blood. Described subset: CD45RA-negative fraction. This TCR was sampled from a man younger than 45 in good health. The chain couples TRBV25-1 to TRBJ2-7, with TRBD1 identical over 10 bases. CDR3 DNA: TGTGCCACGACAGGGGGCCTATACGAGCAGTACTTC. It yields the protein CATTGGLYEQYF.